This T cell receptor (beta chain) stems from a study of regulatory T cells in long-lasting Graves disease. Study as a whole: Those with persistent Graves' disease had received antithyroid drugs for over 5 years with positive TSH receptor antibodies.

Researchers made TCR beta libraries by using iRepertoire HTBI primers and running Arm-PCR on CDR3 regions. One entry per CDR3 protein results from TCRdb running MiXCR on the multiplex PCR reads. The sample carries 450,000 or so distinct CDR3 sequences, 22% recorded once. This clonotype was seen a few times. Time point meaning: persistent/refractory GD, antithyroid drugs over 5 years with positive TRAb. RNA isolated from PBMCs was used to make the TCR library. Criteria from the American Thyroid Association guidelines were applied to diagnose Graves' disease. With V trimmed by 5 bases and J by 7 bases, 5 bases remained unmatched. Germline-derived CDR1 and CDR2 are DFQATT and SNEGSKA (reference sequence). The CDR3 sequence is 14 residues long.

This chain links TRBV20-1 with TRBJ2-2, with 12 bases matching TRBD2. Here the sequenced sample was peripheral blood mononuclear cells (PBMCs), taken when the disease was refractory, from a patient treated with antithyroid drugs. The receptor's source is a female donor with Graves disease. The CDR3 here is CSALTSGRIGELFF. The CDR3 DNA is TGCAGTGCTCTGACTAGCGGGAGAATCGGGGAGCTGTTTTTT.